This paragraph reports one T cell receptor beta chain. The sample is drawn from a study of identical twins. The length of the CDR3 is 14 residues. Per the germline V gene, CDR1 is LNHDA and CDR2 is SQIVND (reference sequence). V trimming: 7 bases; J trimming: 4 bases; junction bases outside the gene matches: 6. TCRdb re-called the 5' RACE reads through MiXCR, storing one row per CDR3 protein. The table has around 1.7 million distinct CDR3 sequences, 25% to 35% seen once; the top ten hold about 0.3%. The sequencing input was cord blood. J is TRBJ2-4 and V is TRBV19, with 8 bases matching TRBD1. The clonotype comes from a newborn girl in good health. This CDR3 is CASTQTGAKNIQYF. The CDR3 DNA reads as TGTGCCAGTACCCAGACAGGGGCTAAAAACATTCAGTACTTC.